This is a list of T cell receptor beta chains from one sample in a study of blood T cell repertoires in COVID-19. The data were produced by immunoSEQ multiplex PCR, yet TCRdb's version contains in-frame clones alone and is incomplete. The table lists around 43,000 clones, approximately 88% of them singletons. The specimen was peripheral blood. The receptors come from a woman in her 70s with acute or convalescent COVID-19. CDR3s include the opening cysteine and the closing phenylalanine or tryptophan. A D gene is named only where the DNA matches it firmly. The size of a clone is reported for some rows only, either as once, few or many, or as a class for expanded clones.

>once|TRBV18|TRBJ2-1|TRBD2
CASSPDRWTSGSWDEQFF
TGTGCCAGCTCACCAGACAGGTGGACTAGCGGGAGTTGGGATGAGCAGTTCTTC
>NA|TRBV5-1|TRBJ2-2|TRBD2
CASSLAVITSGRRAGELFF
TGCGCCAGCAGCTTGGCCGTTATTACTAGCGGGAGAAGGGCCGGGGAGCTGTTTTTT
>NA|TRBV5-4|TRBJ2-1|NA
CASSLDRGGHNEQFF
TGTGCCAGCAGCTTGGACAGGGGGGGCCACAATGAGCAGTTCTTC
>once|TRBV19|TRBJ1-2|NA
CACIPHQSKYGYTF
TGTGCCTGCATCCCCCACCAGTCGAAATATGGCTACACCTTC
>NA|TRBV7-7|TRBJ1-1|TRBD1
CASSPWTGENTEAFF
TGTGCTAGCAGCCCTTGGACAGGAGAGAACACTGAAGCTTTCTTT
>NA|TRBV7-9|TRBJ2-1|TRBD2
CASSLQLAGGSEQFF
TGTGCCAGCAGCCTTCAACTAGCGGGAGGTTCTGAGCAGTTCTTC
>NA|TRBV7-3|TRBJ1-1|NA
CASSLSEQGEAFF
TGTGCCAGCAGCTTATCTGAGCAGGGAGAAGCTTTCTTT
>NA|TRBV5-1|TRBJ1-5|TRBD1
CASSLSPTGTNQPQHF
TGCGCCAGCAGCTTATCTCCGACAGGGACAAATCAGCCCCAGCATTTT
>NA|TRBV6-5|TRBJ1-2|NA
CASSSPPGYGYTF
TGTGCCAGCAGTTCCCCGCCGGGCTATGGCTACACCTTC
>NA|TRBV9|TRBJ1-3|NA
CASSVPSGNTIYF
TGTGCCAGCAGCGTCCCTAGTGGAAACACCATATATTTT
>NA|TRBV19|TRBJ1-5|NA
CASRQSGMFQPQHF
TGTGCCAGCAGGCAATCAGGGATGTTTCAGCCCCAGCATTTT
>NA|TRBV9|TRBJ2-2|NA
CASSVGGDHTGELFF
TGTGCCAGCAGCGTAGGGGGGGACCACACCGGGGAGCTGTTTTTT
>NA|TRBV28|TRBJ1-2|NA
CASSLGQLISYGYTF
TGTGCCAGCAGTTTAGGGCAGCTTATCTCCTATGGCTACACCTTC
>NA|TRBV18|TRBJ2-4|NA
CASSATGWDIQYF
TGTGCCAGCTCAGCCACAGGGTGGGACATTCAGTACTTC
>NA|TRBV6-5|TRBJ1-3|TRBD1
CASSSQGTGENTIYF
TGTGCCAGCAGTTCTCAGGGGACAGGGGAAAACACCATATATTTT
>NA|TRBV6-2/TRBV6-3|TRBJ2-2|NA
CASSYWTQNTGELFF
TGTGCCAGCAGTTACTGGACACAGAACACCGGGGAGCTGTTTTTT
>NA|TRBV7-2|TRBJ2-1|TRBD1
CASSLTSLGRGRPYNEQFF
TGTGCCAGCAGCTTAACTAGTCTGGGCAGGGGGCGCCCCTACAATGAGCAGTTCTTC
>NA|TRBV10-1|TRBJ2-1|NA
CASSESSSVNYNEQFF
TGCGCCAGCAGTGAAAGTTCTAGCGTGAACTACAATGAGCAGTTCTTC